The clone carrying this TCR beta chain was recorded at least ten times. This clone may be a read error of a much larger clone one base away. The data were taken from a study of neurological immune-mediated disorders. The unsorted libraries were generated from a total of 2 million PBMCs, which had been stored in RNAlater at -80 C. TCRdb ran MiXCR on the 5' RACE reads and lists one entry per CDR3 protein. Among nearly 45,000 distinct CDR3 sequences, approximately 11% were seen once, and the ten largest hold about 1.3%. CDR1 and CDR2 from the germline V gene are KGHDR and SFDVKD. The CDR3 consists of 16 residues.

The sequence was obtained from a female donor in good health. The rearrangement joins TRBV24-1 to TRBJ2-6, with 7 bases fitting TRBD1. Sequenced input: PBMCs. The CDR3 sequence: CATSGQGESGANVRTF. In nucleotides, the CDR3 is TGTGCCACCAGTGGGCAGGGGGAATCTGGGGCCAACGTCCGGACTTTC.